This TCR beta chain was retrieved from a study of blood T cell repertoires in COVID-19. Study-level background: Donors in the United States, Italy and Spain gave samples during acute or convalescent COVID-19. PBMCs, B-cell-depleted T cells, or T cells provided the cDNA or gDNA that made up the material.

The germline CDR1 and CDR2 sequences are GTSNPN and SVGIG (reference sequence). There are 13 residues in the CDR3. V gave up 2 bases and J gave up 5 bases, with 10 bases separating them. In the original analysis: Quantification of nucleated cells was approximated via reference gene primer amplification. Assay: immunoSEQ multiplex PCR; the TCRdb copy retains only in-frame clones and omits some. D and trimming were read from the DNA, whereas the V and J calls and clone size are those reported in that table. This repertoire shows about 41,000 clones, nearly 90% found once; its top ten account for about 4.3%. In regard to this clone: This specimen includes other DNA sequences encoding the same CDR3.

Sequenced material: peripheral blood. The rearrangement links TRBV30 to TRBJ1-5; D is possibly TRBD1 (5 bases). This TCR derives from a man aged 55-75 years with acute or convalescent COVID-19. CDR3 bases: TGTGCCTGGAGTCCCGAAGGGGATCAGCCCCAGCATTTT. It yields the protein CAWSPEGDQPQHF.